This T cell receptor (beta chain) stems from a study of blood T cells in healthy people across ages. Notes on the study in general: CMV status of donors was unknown, possibly confounding expanded clonotype changes.

In its sample, this clonotype was seen many times. Its target is unknown. V lost 6 bases, J lost 0 bases, and 6 bases lay in between. The CDR3 sequence is 11 residues long. Germline V gene data show CDR1 as DFQATT and CDR2 as SNEGSKA (reference sequence). PCR was performed a second time for roughly 7 to 12 cycles using a sample-barcoded 5' primer and a J-beta primer mix. TCRdb re-called the 5' RACE reads with MiXCR, one entry per CDR3 protein. The data hold 730,000 or so distinct CDR3 sequences, with 43% observed a single time. The sequenced sample was blood. This rearrangement joins TRBV20-1 to TRBJ2-7; D gene uncertain. The sequence was collected from a woman in her fifties or sixties in good health. The CDR3 DNA reads as TGCAGTGCCAGGATCTCCTACGAGCAGTACTTC. Its translation: CSARISYEQYF.